The clone carrying this T cell receptor (beta chain) was observed many times. Genomic DNA, the template, was used for profiling of the TCR beta VDJ and CDR3. One entry per CDR3 protein, called by TCRdb with MiXCR from the reads. The top ten hold less than 4% of the sample, which has hundreds of thousands of distinct CDR3 sequences, roughly 64% seen once. The data were taken from a study of CD8+CD57+ T cells in acquired aplastic anemia. The CDR3 contains 17 residues. V lost 0 bases and J lost 1, with 18 bases in between. Per the germline V gene, CDR1 is DFQATT and CDR2 is SNEGSKA (reference sequence). Sequenced input: sorted CD4+, CD8+, or CD8+CD57+ T cells (not recorded which) from PBMCs. The TCR originated in a human donor in good health, serving as a control. This chain joins TRBV20-1 and TRBJ1-2; perhaps TRBD1 as D (5 bases). The CDR3 DNA reads TGCAGTGCTAGAGATCTCCCCCTCGGGACTCTTAACTATGGCTACACCTTC. Residues: CSARDLPLGTLNYGYTF.